This is a list of T cell receptor beta chains from one sample in a study of spatial heterogeneity in lung cancer. TCRdb re-derived calls from the 5' RACE reads in MiXCR, one entry per CDR3 protein. This table has around 92,000 distinct CDR3 sequences, around 12% appearing once. The sample was PBMCs, taken at surgery. The receptor source for this set is a male donor with early-stage non-small cell lung cancer. The CDR3 runs from the conserved cysteine through the conserved F or W. The D gene is left open where the match is weak. For some rows the clone size is stated as once, few or many, or as a class when expanded; others skip it.

cdr3_length	clone_size	j_call	v_call	d_call	cdr3_aa	cdr3_nt
15	.	TRBJ2-5	TRBV3-1	TRBD2	CASSQGRTSQETQYF	TGTGCCAGCAGCCAAGGACGGACTAGTCAAGAGACCCAGTACTTC
15	many	TRBJ2-7	TRBV12-3/TRBV12-4	TRBD2	CASTPTALADYEQYF	TGTGCCAGCACTCCTACAGCGCTAGCGGACTACGAGCAGTACTTC
13	few	TRBJ1-1	TRBV12-3/TRBV12-4	.	CASSSTTNTEAFF	TGTGCCAGCAGTTCGACAACGAACACTGAAGCTTTCTTT
14	many	TRBJ2-7	TRBV5-6	.	CASSSQGSSYEQYF	TGTGCCAGCAGCTCGCAGGGGAGCTCCTACGAGCAGTACTTC
15	.	TRBJ2-1	TRBV12-3/TRBV12-4	TRBD2	CASSSTSGLYNEQFF	TGTGCCAGCAGTTCCACTAGCGGTCTCTACAATGAGCAGTTCTTC
17	few	TRBJ2-3	TRBV12-2	.	CASRLEEREGVADTQYF	TGTGCAAGTCGCTTAGAAGAGCGGGAGGGCGTGGCGGATACGCAGTATTTT
14	few	TRBJ2-1	TRBV7-3	.	CASSAGIEYNEQFF	TGTGCCAGCAGCGCCGGGATTGAGTACAATGAGCAGTTCTTC
13	.	TRBJ1-4	TRBV7-2	.	CASSQAGAEKLFF	TGTGCCAGCAGCCAGGCAGGGGCTGAAAAACTGTTTTTT
16	many	TRBJ2-3	TRBV7-2	TRBD1	CASSLVGTVSTDTQYF	TGTGCCAGCAGCTTAGTAGGGACAGTTAGCACAGATACGCAGTATTTT
12	few	TRBJ2-7	TRBV29-1	.	CSVVGSSYEQYF	TGCAGCGTTGTAGGGAGCTCCTACGAGCAGTACTTC
14	few	TRBJ1-2	TRBV7-9	.	CASSPRTVNYGYTF	TGTGCCAGCAGCCCTCGGACAGTTAACTATGGCTACACCTTC
14	.	TRBJ2-2	TRBV20-1	.	CSASRVTNTGELFF	TGCAGTGCTAGCAGGGTGACGAACACCGGGGAGCTGTTTTTT
15	many	TRBJ1-2	TRBV7-2	.	CASSPFLGTDDGYTF	TGTGCCAGCAGCCCCTTCTTGGGGACGGACGATGGCTACACCTTC
13	many	TRBJ1-1	TRBV29-1	TRBD1	CSVEGTGGTEAFF	TGCAGCGTTGAAGGGACAGGCGGCACTGAAGCTTTCTTT
14	many	TRBJ2-7	TRBV6-2/TRBV6-3	.	CASSSTRPRDEQYF	TGTGCCAGCAGTTCCACTCGGCCTAGGGACGAGCAGTACTTC
14	many	TRBJ2-3	TRBV5-4	.	CASSLGVAKNTQYF	TGTGCCAGCAGCTTGGGGGTTGCCAAGAATACGCAGTATTTT
16	few	TRBJ2-1	TRBV5-1	TRBD2	CASSLMASGNHREQFF	TGCGCCAGCAGCTTGATGGCTAGCGGTAACCATAGGGAGCAGTTCTTC
14	many	TRBJ2-7	TRBV10-3	TRBD1	CAISEDRVGSEQYF	TGTGCCATCAGTGAGGACAGGGTGGGTAGCGAGCAGTACTTC
13	few	TRBJ2-1	TRBV20-1	TRBD2	CSAKTSGYNEQFF	TGCAGTGCCAAGACTAGCGGCTACAATGAGCAGTTCTTC
16	many	TRBJ2-3	TRBV3-1	.	CASSQTGPSSTDTQYF	TGTGCCAGCAGCCAAACCGGGCCATCGAGCACAGATACGCAGTATTTT
16	.	TRBJ2-2	TRBV7-3	.	CASSLSRTQNTGELFF	TGTGCCAGCAGCTTAAGCCGAACTCAGAACACCGGGGAGCTGTTTTTT
15	.	TRBJ2-2	TRBV10-3	.	CAISGPTQLPGELFF	TGTGCCATCAGTGGCCCAACACAGCTTCCCGGGGAGCTGTTTTTT
11	.	TRBJ1-2	TRBV10-3	.	CAISESYGYTF	TGTGCCATCAGTGAGTCCTATGGCTACACCTTC
15	.	TRBJ2-7	TRBV5-1	TRBD2	CASSPGDYRTYEQYF	TGCGCCAGCAGCCCGGGGGACTACCGGACCTACGAGCAGTACTTC
14	few	TRBJ2-1	TRBV6-2/TRBV6-3	TRBD2	CASTSSGLYNEQFF	TGTGCCAGCACCTCTAGCGGGCTTTACAATGAGCAGTTCTTC
16	.	TRBJ2-4	TRBV6-2/TRBV6-3	TRBD1	CASSSSGTHRGNIQYF	TGTGCCAGCAGTTCATCCGGGACACACAGGGGGAACATTCAGTACTTC
14	.	TRBJ2-1	TRBV7-7	TRBD1	CASSRGQGSNEQFF	TGTGCTAGCAGCAGAGGACAGGGGAGCAATGAGCAGTTCTTC
14	few	TRBJ1-5	TRBV6-2/TRBV6-3	.	CATRWSGSNQPQHF	TGTGCCACCAGGTGGAGTGGAAGCAATCAGCCCCAGCATTTT
12	few	TRBJ1-1	TRBV20-1	.	CSARDRQGKAFF	TGCAGTGCTAGAGATAGGCAGGGAAAAGCTTTCTTT
16	.	TRBJ2-6	TRBV18	.	CASSPPDSSGANVLTF	TGTGCCAGCTCACCCCCAGACAGCTCTGGGGCCAACGTCCTGACTTTC
12	.	TRBJ1-1	TRBV28	.	CASSLGPGEAFF	TGTGCCAGCAGTTTGGGCCCTGGTGAAGCTTTCTTT
14	few	TRBJ2-3	TRBV12-3/TRBV12-4	.	CASSPEWGVDTQYF	TGTGCCAGCAGCCCCGAATGGGGAGTAGATACGCAGTATTTT
15	many	TRBJ2-7	TRBV20-1	.	CSASSPRGLENEQYF	TGCAGTGCTAGTTCTCCGCGGGGTCTTGAGAACGAGCAGTACTTC
11	many	TRBJ1-1	TRBV12-3/TRBV12-4	.	CASSFRNKAFF	TGTGCCAGCAGTTTCCGCAACAAAGCTTTCTTT
13	few	TRBJ2-1	TRBV29-1	.	CSARTSGNNEQFF	TGCAGCGCCCGGACATCCGGAAACAATGAGCAGTTCTTC
16	.	TRBJ2-5	TRBV7-9	TRBD2	CASSPRASGGGETQYF	TGTGCCAGCAGCCCCCGCGCTAGCGGGGGGGGAGAGACCCAGTACTTC
16	.	TRBJ2-7	TRBV28	TRBD2	CASSLHLAGGSYEQYF	TGTGCCAGCAGTTTACACCTAGCGGGAGGCTCCTACGAGCAGTACTTC
14	.	TRBJ2-7	TRBV7-9	.	CASTPPGGRHEQYF	TGTGCCAGCACCCCTCCCGGGGGGCGCCACGAGCAGTACTTC
11	few	TRBJ2-3	TRBV3-1	.	CASSQDRTQYF	TGTGCCAGCAGCCAAGATCGTACGCAGTATTTT
16	.	TRBJ1-1	TRBV27	TRBD1	CASSLSPPPRGLEAFF	TGTGCCAGCAGTTTATCCCCACCCCCCAGGGGGTTGGAAGCTTTCTTT
13	.	TRBJ1-2	TRBV18	TRBD1	CASSPGTDDRCTF	TGTGCCAGCTCACCGGGGACAGACGATCGTTGCACCTTC
12	many	TRBJ2-5	TRBV6-2/TRBV6-3	.	CASSYSRETQYF	TGTGCCAGCAGTTACTCTAGAGAGACCCAGTACTTC
12	.	TRBJ1-2	TRBV12-3/TRBV12-4	.	CASSFLEYGYTF	TGTGCCAGCAGTTTTTTAGAGTATGGCTACACCTTC
18	.	TRBJ1-5	TRBV10-3	TRBD1	CAIRVLYWWTGVNQPQHF	TGTGCCATCAGAGTACTCTACTGGTGGACAGGGGTAAATCAGCCCCAGCATTTT
15	.	TRBJ2-3	TRBV27	TRBD1	CASRWTGDPTDTQYF	TGTGCCAGCAGGTGGACAGGAGATCCCACAGATACGCAGTATTTT
12	.	TRBJ2-3	TRBV18	.	CASSPRRDTQYF	TGTGCCAGCTCACCCCGCAGAGATACGCAGTATTTT
15	.	TRBJ2-7	TRBV6-2/TRBV6-3	TRBD2	CASRTLAGVRGEQYF	TGTGCCAGCAGGACCCTAGCGGGAGTCAGAGGGGAGCAGTACTTC